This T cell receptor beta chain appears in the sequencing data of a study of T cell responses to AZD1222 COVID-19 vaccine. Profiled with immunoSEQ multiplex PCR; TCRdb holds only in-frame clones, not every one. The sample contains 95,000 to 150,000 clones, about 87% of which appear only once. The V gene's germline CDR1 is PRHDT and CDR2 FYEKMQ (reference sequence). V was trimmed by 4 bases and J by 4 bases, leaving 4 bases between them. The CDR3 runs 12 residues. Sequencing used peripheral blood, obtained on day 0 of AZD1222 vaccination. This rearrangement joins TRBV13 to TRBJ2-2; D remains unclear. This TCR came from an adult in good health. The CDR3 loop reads CASSWATGELFF. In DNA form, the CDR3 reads TGTGCCAGCAGCTGGGCCACCGGGGAGCTGTTTTTT.